The table lists the clone carrying this T cell receptor (gamma chain) with a few counts. A far larger clone is only one base removed, so a read error is likely. The same CDR3 can be traced to other DNA sequences in this sample. This specimen belongs to a study of γδ T cells in repeated Plasmodium falciparum infection. Per germline, CDR1 GITISATS and CDR2 ISYDGTV (reference sequence). The CDR3 length is 16 residues. TCRdb processed the multiplex PCR reads again with the CATT caller. The table lists more than 4,000 gamma-chain clones, 3% to 4% of them singletons. Bulk repertoires came from Vgamma9/Vdelta2+ or Vdelta2-negative gammadelta T cells flow-sorted from PBMC.

The sequenced material came from gamma-delta T cells from blood. The V gene corresponds to TRGV9; no J gene was called. This TCR came from a pool of human donors (malaria-infected and uninfected, not separated). The CDR3 bases are TGTGCCTTGTGGGGTTACTCAGAGTTGGGCAAAAAAATCAAGGTGTTT. It specifies CALWGYSELGKKIKVF.